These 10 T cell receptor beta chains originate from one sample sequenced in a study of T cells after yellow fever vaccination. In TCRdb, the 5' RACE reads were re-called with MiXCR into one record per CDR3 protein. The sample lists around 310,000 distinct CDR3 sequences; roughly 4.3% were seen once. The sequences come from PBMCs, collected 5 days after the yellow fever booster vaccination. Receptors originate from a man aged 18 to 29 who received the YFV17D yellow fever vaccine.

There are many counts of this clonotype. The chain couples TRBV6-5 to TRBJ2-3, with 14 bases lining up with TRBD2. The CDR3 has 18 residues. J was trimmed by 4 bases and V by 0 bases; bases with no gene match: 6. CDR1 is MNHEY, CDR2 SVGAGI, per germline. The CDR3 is CASSYSGLAGGGADTQYF. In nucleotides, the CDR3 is TGTGCCAGCAGTTACTCAGGACTAGCGGGGGGCGGAGCAGATACGCAGTATTTT.

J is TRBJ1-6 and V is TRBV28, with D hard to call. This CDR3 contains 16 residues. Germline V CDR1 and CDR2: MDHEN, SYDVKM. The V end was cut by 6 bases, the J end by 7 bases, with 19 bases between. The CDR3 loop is CASSLPVQIRNSPLHF. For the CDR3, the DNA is TGTGCCAGCAGCTTACCGGTTCAAATAAGAAATTCACCCCTCCACTTT.

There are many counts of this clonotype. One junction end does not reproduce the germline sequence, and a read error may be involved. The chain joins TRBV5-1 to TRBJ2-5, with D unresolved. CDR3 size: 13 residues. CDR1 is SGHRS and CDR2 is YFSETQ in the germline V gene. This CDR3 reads CASSLVGQETQYF. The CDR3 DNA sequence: TGTGCCAGCAGCTTGGTGGGGCAAGAGACCCAGTACTTC.

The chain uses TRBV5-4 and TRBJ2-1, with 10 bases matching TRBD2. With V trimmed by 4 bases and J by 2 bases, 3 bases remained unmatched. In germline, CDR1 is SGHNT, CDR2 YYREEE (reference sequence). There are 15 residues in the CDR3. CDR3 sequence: CASSVSGGTYNEQFF. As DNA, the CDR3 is TGTGCCAGCAGCGTTAGCGGGGGGACCTACAATGAGCAGTTCTTC.

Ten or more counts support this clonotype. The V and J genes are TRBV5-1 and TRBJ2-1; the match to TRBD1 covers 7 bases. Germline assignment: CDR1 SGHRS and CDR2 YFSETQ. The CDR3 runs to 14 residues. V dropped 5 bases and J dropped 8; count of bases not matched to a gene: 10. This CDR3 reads CASSVRQGSHEQFF. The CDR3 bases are TGCGCCAGCAGTGTGCGACAGGGCTCCCATGAGCAGTTCTTC.

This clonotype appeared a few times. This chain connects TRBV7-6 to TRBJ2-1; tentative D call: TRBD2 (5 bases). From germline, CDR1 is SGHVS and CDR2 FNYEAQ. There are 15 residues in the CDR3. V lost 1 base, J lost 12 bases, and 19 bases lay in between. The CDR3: CASSLGRLASSMQFF. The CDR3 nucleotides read TGTGCCAGCAGCTTAGGCCGGCTAGCCTCTTCGATGCAGTTCTTC.

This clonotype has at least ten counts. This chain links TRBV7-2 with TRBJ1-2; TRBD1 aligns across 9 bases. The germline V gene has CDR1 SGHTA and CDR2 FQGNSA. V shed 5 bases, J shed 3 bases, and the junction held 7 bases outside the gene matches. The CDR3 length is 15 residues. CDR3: CASSPGQGRYYGYTF. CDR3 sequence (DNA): TGTGCCAGCAGCCCCGGACAGGGGCGATACTATGGCTACACCTTC.

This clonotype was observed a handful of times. The CDR3 reads CASSSVQPQHF. The DNA for the CDR3 is TGTGCCAGCAGTTCCGTTCAGCCCCAGCATTTT. This sequence joins TRBV28 and TRBJ1-5; D uncertain. CDR3 length equals 11 residues. Per germline, CDR1 MDHEN and CDR2 SYDVKM. The V end was cut by 4 bases, the J end by 6 bases, with 4 bases between.

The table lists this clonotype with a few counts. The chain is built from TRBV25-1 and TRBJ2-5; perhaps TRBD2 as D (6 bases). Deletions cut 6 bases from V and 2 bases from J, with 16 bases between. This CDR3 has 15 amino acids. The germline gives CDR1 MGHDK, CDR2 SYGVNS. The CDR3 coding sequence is TGTGCCAGCAGCGGACCTCCTAGCGTTCAAGAGACCCAGTACTTC. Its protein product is CASSGPPSVQETQYF. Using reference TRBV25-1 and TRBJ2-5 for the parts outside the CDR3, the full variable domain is EADIYQTPRYLVIGTGKKITLECSQTMGHDKMYWYQQDPGMELHLIHYSYGVNSTEKGDLSSESTVSRIRTEHFPLTLESARPSHTSQYLCASSGPPSVQETQYFGPGTRLLVL.

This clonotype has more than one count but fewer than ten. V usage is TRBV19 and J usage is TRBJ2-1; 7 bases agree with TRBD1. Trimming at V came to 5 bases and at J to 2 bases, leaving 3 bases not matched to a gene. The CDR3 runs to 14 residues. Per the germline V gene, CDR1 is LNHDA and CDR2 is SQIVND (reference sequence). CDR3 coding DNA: TGTGCCAGTAGTGTGGGGACAGCCTACAATGAGCAGTTCTTC. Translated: CASSVGTAYNEQFF. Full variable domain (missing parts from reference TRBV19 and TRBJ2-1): DGGITQSPKYLFRKEGQNVTLSCEQNLNHDAMYWYRQDPGQGLRLIYYSQIVNDFQKGDIAEGYSVSREKKESFPLTVTSAQKNPTAFYLCASSVGTAYNEQFFGPGTRLTVL.